The entry below describes one T cell receptor beta chain. This specimen belongs to a study of OX40 agonist ivuxolimab in advanced cancers. Method: immunoSEQ multiplex PCR; TCRdb's copy keeps in-frame clones and lacks some. Among 55,000 to 70,000 clones listed, about 86% were seen once. The CDR3 has 15 residues. Germline V gives CDR1 SSHAT, CDR2 FNYEAQ (reference sequence). The ends were cut back, 3 bases at V and 3 bases at J, with 11 bases in the middle. The TCR comes from an adult with an advanced solid tumor such as melanoma, head and neck, liver or kidney cancer. The input for sequencing was CD4+ or CD8+ T cells sorted from blood, taken in a trial of the OX40 agonist ivuxolimab. The chain recombines TRBV7-7 with TRBJ1-4; D is possibly TRBD1 (5 bases). CDR3 nucleotide sequence: TGTGCCAGCAGCTTGGTTTTGGGACCTAATGAAAAACTGTTTTTT. Translation: CASSLVLGPNEKLFF.